Listed here are 2 T cell receptor beta chains from one sample, sequenced in a study of vaccination and CD4 T cells after COVID-19. With the Oncomine TCR Beta short-read assay, DNA from cultured CD4+ T cells was sequenced. From the PCR reads, TCRdb called clonotypes with MiXCR, one entry per CDR3 protein. Of some 12,000 distinct CDR3 sequences in the sample, over 20% were seen once. Antigen specificity for these receptors is unknown. The sample's treatment: roughly 11-day PBMC culture with coronavirus spike peptide pools or control peptides (ViraFEST assay). The sequencing used CD4+ T cells from blood, cultured in vitro, collected before SARS-CoV-2 vaccination. The origin of the receptors is a human donor who received a COVID-19 vaccine.

The chain combines TRBV19 with TRBJ1-3; D remains unclear. With 4 bases removed from V and 1 base from J, the gap between germline ends came to 14 bases. CDR3 length: 16 residues. Germline V lookup: CDR1 LNHDA, CDR2 SQIVND (reference sequence). CDR3 sequence: CASSSPALPSGNTIYF. The CDR3 nucleotides are TGTGCCAGTAGTAGCCCCGCGCTGCCGTCTGGAAACACCATATATTTT.

In its sample, this clonotype was seen a few times. The rearrangement joins TRBV6-1 to TRBJ2-7; D is possibly TRBD1 (6 bases). Trimming removed 8 bases from V and 3 bases from J, with 14 bases in between. Per the germline V gene, CDR1 is MNHNS and CDR2 is SASEGT. The CDR3 sequence is 13 residues long. The CDR3, as DNA: TGTGCCAGCCGCAGGGACACGGTCTACGAGCAGTACTTC. Translation gives CASRRDTVYEQYF.